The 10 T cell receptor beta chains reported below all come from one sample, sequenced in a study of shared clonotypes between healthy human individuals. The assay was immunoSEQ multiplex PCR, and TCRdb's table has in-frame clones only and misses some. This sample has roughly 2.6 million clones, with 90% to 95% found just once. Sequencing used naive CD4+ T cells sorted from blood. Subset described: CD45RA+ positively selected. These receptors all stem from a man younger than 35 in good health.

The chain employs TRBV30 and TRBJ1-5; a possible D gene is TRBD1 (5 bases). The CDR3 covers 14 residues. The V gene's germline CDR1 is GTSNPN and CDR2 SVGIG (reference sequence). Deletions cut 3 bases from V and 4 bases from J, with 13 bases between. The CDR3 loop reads CAWSTGGVNQPQHF. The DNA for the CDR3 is TGTGCCTGGAGCACCGGAGGGGTAAATCAGCCCCAGCATTTT.

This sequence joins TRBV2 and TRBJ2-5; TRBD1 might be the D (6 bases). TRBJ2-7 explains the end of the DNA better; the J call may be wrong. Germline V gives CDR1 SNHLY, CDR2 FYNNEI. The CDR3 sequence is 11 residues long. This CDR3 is CATGENYEQYF. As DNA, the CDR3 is TGTGCCACAGGGGAGAACTACGAGCAGTACTTC.

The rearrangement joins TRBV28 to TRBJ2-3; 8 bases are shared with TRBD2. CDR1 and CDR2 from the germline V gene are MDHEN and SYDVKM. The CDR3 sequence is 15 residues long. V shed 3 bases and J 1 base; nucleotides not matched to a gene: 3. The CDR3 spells CASSLGGGRTDTQYF. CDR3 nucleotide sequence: TGTGCCAGCAGTTTGGGCGGGGGGCGCACAGATACGCAGTATTTT.

CDR3 region: CASSKDGNTEAFF. As DNA, the CDR3 is TGTGCCAGCAGCAAAGACGGGAACACTGAAGCTTTCTTT. The chain carries TRBV7-9 and TRBJ1-1; no firm D call. V was pared by 5 bases and J by 1 base, with 8 bases between. The CDR3 is 13 residues long. The germline CDR1 and CDR2 sequences are SEHNR and FQNEAQ (reference sequence). Based on the CDR3 plus reference TRBV7-9 and TRBJ1-1, the full variable domain is DTGVSQNPRHKITKRGQNVTFRCDPISEHNRLYWYRQTLGQGPEFLTYFQNEAQLEKSRLLSDRFSAERPKGSFSTLEIQRTEQGDSAMYLCASSKDGNTEAFFGQGTRLTVV.

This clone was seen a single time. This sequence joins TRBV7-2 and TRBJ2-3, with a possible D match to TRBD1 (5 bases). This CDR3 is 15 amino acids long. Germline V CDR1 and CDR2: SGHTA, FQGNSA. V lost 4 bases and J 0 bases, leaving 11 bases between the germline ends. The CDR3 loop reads CASSSTGSSTDTQYF. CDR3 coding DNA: TGTGCCAGCAGCTCCACAGGTTCTAGCACAGATACGCAGTATTTT.

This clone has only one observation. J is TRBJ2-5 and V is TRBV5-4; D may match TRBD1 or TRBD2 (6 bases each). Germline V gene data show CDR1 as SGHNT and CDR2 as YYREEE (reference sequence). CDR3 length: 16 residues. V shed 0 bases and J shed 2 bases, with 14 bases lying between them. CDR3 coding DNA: TGTGCCAGCAGCTTGGGTGAGGGGGGCTCTCAAGAGACCCAGTACTTC. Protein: CASSLGEGGSQETQYF. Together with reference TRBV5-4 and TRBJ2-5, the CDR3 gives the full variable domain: ETGVTQSPTHLIKTRGQQVTLRCSSQSGHNTVSWYQQALGQGPQFIFQYYREEENGRGNFPPRFSGLQFPNYSSELNVNALELDDSALYLCASSLGEGGSQETQYFGPGTRLLVL.

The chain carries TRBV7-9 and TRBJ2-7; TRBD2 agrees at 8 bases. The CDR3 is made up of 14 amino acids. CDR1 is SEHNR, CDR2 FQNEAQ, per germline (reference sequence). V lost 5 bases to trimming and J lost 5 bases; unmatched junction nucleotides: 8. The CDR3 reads CASSPRTSSDEQYF. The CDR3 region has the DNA TGTGCCAGCAGCCCCCGGACTAGCAGCGACGAGCAGTACTTC.

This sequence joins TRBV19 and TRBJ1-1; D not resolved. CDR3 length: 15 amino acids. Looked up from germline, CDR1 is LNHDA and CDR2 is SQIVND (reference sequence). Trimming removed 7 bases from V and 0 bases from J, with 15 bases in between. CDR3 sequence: CASTAGRRMNTEAFF. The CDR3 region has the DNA TGTGCCAGTACCGCGGGGAGACGGATGAACACTGAAGCTTTCTTT.

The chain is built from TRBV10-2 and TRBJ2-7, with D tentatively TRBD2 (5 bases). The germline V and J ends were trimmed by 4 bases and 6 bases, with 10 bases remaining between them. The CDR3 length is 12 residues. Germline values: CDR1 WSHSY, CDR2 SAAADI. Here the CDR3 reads CASSAGKGEQYF. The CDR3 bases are TGCGCCAGCAGTGCGGGGAAAGGCGAGCAGTACTTC.

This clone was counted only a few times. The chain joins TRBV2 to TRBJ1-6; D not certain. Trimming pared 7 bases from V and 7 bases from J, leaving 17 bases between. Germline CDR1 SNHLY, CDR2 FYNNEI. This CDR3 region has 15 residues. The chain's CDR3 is CASKTPGSANSPLHF. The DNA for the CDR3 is TGTGCCAGCAAGACTCCAGGCAGTGCCAATTCACCCCTCCACTTT.